This is a list of T cell receptor beta chains from one sample in a study of T cells in narcolepsy. TCRdb keeps only in-frame clones here, not all; method: immunoSEQ multiplex PCR. Seen here are roughly 34,000 clones, roughly 90% observed once, and the top ten hold over 0.65%. Sequenced material: CD45RA- memory CD4+ T cells from PBMCs. These receptors all stem from a human donor with narcolepsy. CDR3s include the opening cysteine and the closing phenylalanine or tryptophan.

TRBV11-2	TRBJ2-6	CASSPMSGANVLTF
TRBV30	TRBJ2-3	CAWSEAPDTQYF
TRBV4-3	TRBJ2-3	CASSQGFLQGTRADTQYF
TRBV5-4	TRBJ2-3	CASSLEGDTQYF
TRBV10-3	TRBJ2-6	CAISERGNPGANVLTF
TRBV4-3	TRBJ1-1	CASSQSLIANLNTEAFF
TRBV5-1	TRBJ2-3	CASSSRPGKGDTQYF
TRBV5-5	TRBJ2-3	CASSRWEGNTDTQYF
TRBV6-1	TRBJ1-5	CASITTTGLGQPQHF
TRBV6-1	TRBJ2-7	CASRGDKLYEQYF
TRBV18	TRBJ2-3	CASSPGTTNTQYF
TRBV19	TRBJ2-5	CASSITAVPQETQYF
TRBV2	TRBJ2-5	CASKVSGMETQYF
TRBV13	TRBJ1-1	CASSLADGGNTEAFF
TRBV7-2	TRBJ2-2	CASSLKPSGLNTGELFF
TRBV27	TRBJ1-1	CASSIREGTEAFF